The rows below give T cell receptor beta chains drawn from one sample of a study of blood T cells in healthy people across ages. TCRdb fed the 5' RACE reads into MiXCR, producing one record per CDR3 protein. The table has about a million distinct CDR3 sequences, less than 45% seen once. Sequenced: blood. The origin of the receptors is a man aged 18 to 35 in good health. The CDR3 runs from the conserved cysteine through the conserved F or W. A D gene is named only where the DNA matches it firmly. The listing skips clone size in some rows; elsewhere it reads once, few, many or a size class.

D gene: NA
V gene: TRBV29-1
J gene: TRBJ2-3
clone size: NA
CDR3 length: 17
CDR3 DNA: TGCAGCGTTGCGCGCGTACGAGGTTTTAGGGGCACAGATACGCAGTATTTT
CDR3 protein: CSVARVRGFRGTDTQYF

D gene: TRBD1
V gene: TRBV4-1
J gene: TRBJ2-1
clone size: NA
CDR3 length: 14
CDR3 DNA: TGCGCCAGCAGCCAAGTCGAGACAGGGGCTGAGCAGTTCTTC
CDR3 protein: CASSQVETGAEQFF

D gene: NA
V gene: TRBV5-1
J gene: TRBJ1-1
clone size: NA
CDR3 length: 12
CDR3 DNA: TGCGCCAGCAGCTCCTCGCCCAGGGAAGCTTTCTTT
CDR3 protein: CASSSSPREAFF

D gene: TRBD2
V gene: TRBV28
J gene: TRBJ2-1
clone size: NA
CDR3 length: 17
CDR3 DNA: TGTGCCAGCAGTTTACTTCGGGAGGGGCCCCCAAGTGAGACCCAGTTCTTC
CDR3 protein: CASSLLREGPPSETQFF

D gene: TRBD1
V gene: TRBV5-1
J gene: TRBJ1-4
clone size: few
CDR3 length: 17
CDR3 DNA: TGCGCCAGCAGCGAAAGACCCAGGGGGGCAACTAATGAAAAACTGTTTTTT
CDR3 protein: CASSERPRGATNEKLFF

D gene: TRBD2
V gene: TRBV29-1
J gene: TRBJ2-1
clone size: few
CDR3 length: 13
CDR3 DNA: TGCAGCGTTAGGACTAGCTCCTACAATGAGCAGTTCTTC
CDR3 protein: CSVRTSSYNEQFF

D gene: TRBD2
V gene: TRBV7-6
J gene: TRBJ2-1
clone size: NA
CDR3 length: 15
CDR3 DNA: TGTGCCAGCTCACCCCGGGGGGGTAGATTCAATGAGCAGTTCTTC
CDR3 protein: CASSPRGGRFNEQFF

D gene: NA
V gene: TRBV20-1
J gene: TRBJ1-5
clone size: NA
CDR3 length: 16
CDR3 DNA: TGCAGTGCTAGAGATCTCGGGGTACCTAGCAATCAGCACCAGCATTTT
CDR3 protein: CSARDLGVPSNQHQHF

D gene: NA
V gene: TRBV29-1
J gene: TRBJ1-2
clone size: NA
CDR3 length: 12
CDR3 DNA: TGCAGCGGGGGACGGGGCAACTATGGCTACACCTTC
CDR3 protein: CSGGRGNYGYTF

D gene: NA
V gene: TRBV12-5
J gene: TRBJ1-6
clone size: few
CDR3 length: 18
CDR3 DNA: TGTGCTAGTGGTCCTGATGACAGAACTAGCTCCTATAATTCACCCCTCCACTTT
CDR3 protein: CASGPDDRTSSYNSPLHF

D gene: NA
V gene: TRBV7-9
J gene: TRBJ1-1
clone size: many
CDR3 length: 14
CDR3 DNA: TGTGCCAGCAGCTTCTCCGGCAGGAACACTGAAGCTTTCTTT
CDR3 protein: CASSFSGRNTEAFF

D gene: NA
V gene: TRBV6-6
J gene: TRBJ1-2
clone size: few
CDR3 length: 16
CDR3 DNA: TGTGCCAGCAGCCCGAGCGCGGGCCTACCGCCCGATGGCTACACCTTC
CDR3 protein: CASSPSAGLPPDGYTF

D gene: NA
V gene: TRBV5-1
J gene: TRBJ1-4
clone size: NA
CDR3 length: 14
CDR3 DNA: TGCGCCAGCAGCTCCGGGGGCGATGATGAAAAACTGTTTTTT
CDR3 protein: CASSSGGDDEKLFF

D gene: NA
V gene: TRBV11-2
J gene: TRBJ1-1
clone size: NA
CDR3 length: 16
CDR3 DNA: TGTGCCAGCAGCTTAGTGGCTGGGGGCACGAACACTGAAGCTTTCTTT
CDR3 protein: CASSLVAGGTNTEAFF

D gene: NA
V gene: TRBV6-5
J gene: TRBJ1-5
clone size: NA
CDR3 length: 15
CDR3 DNA: TGTGCCACCATTCCCCGAGGAGGGGGCAATCAGCCCCAGCATTTT
CDR3 protein: CATIPRGGGNQPQHF

D gene: TRBD1
V gene: TRBV12-3/TRBV12-4
J gene: TRBJ2-3
clone size: NA
CDR3 length: 16
CDR3 DNA: TGTGCCAGCAGCAGCCGACCGGGACAGAGCACAGATACGCAGTATTTT
CDR3 protein: CASSSRPGQSTDTQYF

D gene: NA
V gene: TRBV27
J gene: TRBJ1-6
clone size: NA
CDR3 length: 17
CDR3 DNA: TGTGCCAGCAGTTTGTGGCAGGGTGGTGACTATAATTCACCCCTCCACTTT
CDR3 protein: CASSLWQGGDYNSPLHF

D gene: NA
V gene: TRBV3-1
J gene: TRBJ2-6
clone size: few
CDR3 length: 18
CDR3 DNA: TGTGCCAGCAGCCAAGTGGGCAGGGTCGGCTCTGGGGCCAACGTCCTGACTTTC
CDR3 protein: CASSQVGRVGSGANVLTF

D gene: TRBD1
V gene: TRBV2
J gene: TRBJ1-1
clone size: few
CDR3 length: 14
CDR3 DNA: TGTGCCAGCAGCATCAGGGGGCTCAACACTGAAGCTTTCTTT
CDR3 protein: CASSIRGLNTEAFF

D gene: NA
V gene: TRBV10-3
J gene: TRBJ1-2
clone size: NA
CDR3 length: 12
CDR3 DNA: TGTGCCGCCCAACCTGAAACCTATGGCTACACCTTC
CDR3 protein: CAAQPETYGYTF

D gene: TRBD2
V gene: TRBV20-1
J gene: TRBJ2-7
clone size: few
CDR3 length: 17
CDR3 DNA: TGCAGTGCTAGAGATTTAAGACTAGCGGCCCGCTCCTACGAGCAGTACTTC
CDR3 protein: CSARDLRLAARSYEQYF